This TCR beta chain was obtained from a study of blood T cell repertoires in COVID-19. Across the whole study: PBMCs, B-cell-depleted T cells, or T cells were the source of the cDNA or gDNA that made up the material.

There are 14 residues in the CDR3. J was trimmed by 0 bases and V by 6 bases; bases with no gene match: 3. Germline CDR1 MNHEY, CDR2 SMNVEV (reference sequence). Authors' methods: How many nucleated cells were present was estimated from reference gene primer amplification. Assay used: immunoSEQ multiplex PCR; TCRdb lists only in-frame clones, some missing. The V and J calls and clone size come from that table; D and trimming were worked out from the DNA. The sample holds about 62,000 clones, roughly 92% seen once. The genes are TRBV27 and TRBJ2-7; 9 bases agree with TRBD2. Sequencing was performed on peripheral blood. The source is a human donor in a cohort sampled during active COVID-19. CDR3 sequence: CASRSGRSSYEQYF. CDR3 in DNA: TGTGCCAGCAGGAGCGGGAGGAGCTCCTACGAGCAGTACTTC.